The 16 T cell receptor beta chains presented below share a single source sample, sequenced in a study of cytomegalovirus exposure and HLA in healthy donors. PCR employed 60 Vbeta and 13 Jbeta primers. Produced via immunoSEQ multiplex PCR; TCRdb's table is partial and in-frame only. Among tens of thousands of clones listed, around 78% were seen once. The material sequenced was PBMCs. The origin of the receptors is a man aged 25 to 40 in good health and CMV-seronegative.

The chain has TRBV4-3 and TRBJ2-3; D unclear. CDR1 LGHNA and CDR2 YSLEER come from the germline V gene. The length of the CDR3 is 15 residues. Trimming stripped 0 bases from V and 0 bases from J, with 7 bases between. The CDR3 nucleotides read TGCGCCAGCAGCCAAGAGAGCCCTAGCACAGATACGCAGTATTTT. This encodes CASSQESPSTDTQYF.

This clone was seen only a few times. V is TRBV12-5 and J is TRBJ1-1, with D unresolved. The length of the CDR3 is 14 residues. The germline gives CDR1 LGHNT, CDR2 FRNRAP. V lost 1 base and J lost 1, with 7 bases in between. The CDR3 is CASGLDPGNTEAFF. The DNA for the CDR3 is TGTGCTAGTGGTTTGGACCCAGGGAACACTGAAGCTTTCTTT.

The rearrangement links TRBV7-2 to TRBJ1-1; 9 bases fit TRBD1. CDR1 is SGHTA and CDR2 is FQGNSA in the germline V gene. V lost 5 bases to trimming and J lost 3 bases; unmatched junction nucleotides: 10. The CDR3 has 16 amino acids. This CDR3 is CASSPGTGRVYTEAFF. In DNA form, the CDR3 reads TGTGCCAGCAGCCCTGGGACAGGGAGGGTTTACACTGAAGCTTTCTTT.

The V and J genes are TRBV7-8 and TRBJ2-2, with 9 bases that match TRBD1. Germline V CDR1 and CDR2: SGHVS, FQNEAQ. The CDR3 contains 17 residues. The junction had 12 bases not matched to a gene; V was cut back by 4 bases and J by 6 bases. The CDR3 here is CASSSFEDRGYAGELFF. Written as DNA, the CDR3 is TGTGCCAGCAGCTCGTTCGAGGACAGGGGATATGCCGGGGAGCTGTTTTTT.

This chain joins TRBV14 and TRBJ2-7; D is perhaps TRBD2 (6 bases). The germline V gene encodes CDR1 SGHDN and CDR2 FVKESK. CDR3 length: 14 amino acids. The germline V and J ends were trimmed by 4 bases and 6 bases, with 16 bases remaining between them. The CDR3 nucleotides are TGTGCCAGCAGCCGCGGAGGGGTGGGGACCGAGCAGTACGTC. Residues: CASSRGGVGTEQYV.

The chain joins TRBV10-3 to TRBJ1-2; TRBD1 matches at 9 bases. Germline CDR1 and CDR2: ENHRY and SYGVKD. V dropped 7 bases and J dropped 8; count of bases not matched to a gene: 8. There are 13 residues in the CDR3. In DNA, the CDR3 is TGTGCCATCACTAAACAGGGGGCGGGCGGCTACACCTTC. It encodes CAITKQGAGGYTF.

The chain links TRBV7-2 to TRBJ2-5; D remains unclear. Germline CDR1 and CDR2: SGHTA and FQGNSA. There are 12 residues in the CDR3. V dropped 0 bases and J dropped 5 bases, with 4 bases sitting between them. CDR3 protein: CASSLALETQYF. CDR3 DNA sequence: TGTGCCAGCAGCTTAGCCCTGGAGACCCAGTACTTC.

The chain couples TRBV5-8 to TRBJ1-2, with D unresolved. Germline V CDR1 and CDR2: SGHTS, YDEGEE. The CDR3 consists of 11 residues. Deletions cut 4 bases from V and 8 bases from J, with 9 bases between. CDR3 sequence: CASSPRRGYTF. The CDR3 DNA is TGTGCCAGCAGCCCGAGGAGGGGCTACACCTTC.

The chain carries TRBV29-1 and TRBJ2-7, with 7 bases fitting TRBD1. Germline lookup yields CDR1 SQVTM and CDR2 ANQGSEA. V was pared by 4 bases and J by 4 bases, with 7 bases of the junction left unmatched. The CDR3 is 13 residues long. CDR3 in amino acids: CSVGPGQKYEQYF. Written as DNA, the CDR3 is TGCAGCGTTGGGCCGGGACAGAAGTACGAGCAGTACTTC.

CDR3 region: CASSEDWGQDEKLFF. The CDR3 nucleotides read TGTGCCAGCAGTGAAGATTGGGGGCAGGATGAAAAACTGTTTTTT. The chain has TRBV6-1 and TRBJ1-4, with D maybe TRBD1 (6 bases). Trimming pared 1 base from V and 6 bases from J, leaving 12 bases between. This CDR3 spans 15 amino acids. The germline V gene has CDR1 MNHNS and CDR2 SASEGT.

The CDR3 protein is CSVAVGGPDSPLHF. The DNA for the CDR3 is TGCAGCGTCGCGGTCGGGGGTCCTGATTCACCCCTCCACTTT. V gene TRBV29-1 combines with J gene TRBJ1-6; tentatively, D is TRBD1 (5 bases). The CDR3 length is 14 residues. Germline assignment: CDR1 SQVTM and CDR2 ANQGSEA. The germline V and J ends were trimmed by 6 bases and 8 bases, with 17 bases remaining between them.

This chain uses TRBV19 with TRBJ1-1, with 8 nucleotides matching TRBD1. Germline V gene sequence: CDR1 LNHDA, CDR2 SQIVND (reference sequence). Trimming at V came to 5 bases and at J to 1 base, leaving 6 bases not matched to a gene. This CDR3 region has 15 residues. In nucleotides, the CDR3 is TGTGCCAGTAGTGTCGGACAGGGCGGGAACACTGAAGCTTTCTTT. This sequence encodes CASSVGQGGNTEAFF.

This clone was seen only once. The chain is built from TRBV19 and TRBJ1-2, with TRBD1 identical over 10 bases. This CDR3 region has 15 residues. The germline gives CDR1 LNHDA, CDR2 SQIVND (reference sequence). The V segment lost 3 bases and the J segment 7 bases; nucleotides outside the gene matches: 8. The CDR3 loop reads CASSILVGQGSGYTF. The CDR3 coding sequence is TGTGCCAGTAGTATTCTTGTGGGACAGGGGTCTGGCTACACCTTC.

The rearrangement uses TRBV6-5 and TRBJ2-3; D is perhaps TRBD2 (6 bases). The CDR3 runs 13 residues. Trimming took off 7 bases at V and 6 bases at J, with 14 bases between the two ends. The germline V gene has CDR1 MNHEY and CDR2 SVGAGI. The CDR3 sequence: CASIQDGGDTQYF. Here the CDR3 DNA reads TGTGCCAGCATCCAAGACGGAGGGGATACGCAGTATTTT.

V and J are TRBV2 and TRBJ2-7, with a tentative D call TRBD1 (5 bases). The CDR3 runs 15 residues. V shed 3 bases and J shed 3 bases, with 15 bases lying between them. Germline-derived CDR1 and CDR2 are SNHLY and FYNNEI. CDR3 DNA sequence: TGTGCCAGCAGTGAGGGGCAGGCGATCGTCTACGAGCAGTACGTC. It is translated as CASSEGQAIVYEQYV.

This chain links TRBV5-1 with TRBJ2-2; 8 bases align to TRBD2. Germline V gene data show CDR1 as SGHRS and CDR2 as YFSETQ. The CDR3 totals 16 residues. V trimming: 3 bases; J trimming: 6 bases; junction bases outside the gene matches: 10. CDR3 nucleotide sequence: TGCGCCAGCAGCTCCGCCAGCGGGAGTTGGGCCGGGGAGCTGTTTTTT. Its translation is CASSSASGSWAGELFF.